This T cell receptor (beta chain) was captured in a study of blood T cell repertoires in COVID-19. Looking at the study overall: Specimens from acute and convalescent COVID-19 originated in the United States, Italy and Spain. PBMCs, B-cell-depleted T cells, or T cells were the source of the cDNA or gDNA that made up the material.

After removal of 3 bases from V and 6 bases from J, the junction contained 11 bases not matched to a gene. Per germline, CDR1 SGHNT and CDR2 YENEEA. The CDR3 covers 16 residues. In the original workflow: Amplification from reference gene primers served as the basis for estimated nucleated cell counts. Some clones are missing from TCRdb's copy, which holds only in-frame ones; the method was immunoSEQ multiplex PCR. Clonal size and the V and J genes are those of that table, whereas D and trimming came from the DNA. The table lists under 400,000 clones, 90% of them singletons. Seattle patients were enrolled during active infection and followed longitudinally.

The J gene is TRBJ2-3, the V gene TRBV11-3; 8 nucleotides agree with TRBD2. The sequence came from a woman younger than 45 with COVID-19, enrolled during active disease. Material: peripheral blood. The chain's CDR3 is CASSFGLAVGWDTQYF. The CDR3 DNA reads as TGTGCCAGCAGCTTCGGACTAGCAGTCGGATGGGATACGCAGTATTTT.